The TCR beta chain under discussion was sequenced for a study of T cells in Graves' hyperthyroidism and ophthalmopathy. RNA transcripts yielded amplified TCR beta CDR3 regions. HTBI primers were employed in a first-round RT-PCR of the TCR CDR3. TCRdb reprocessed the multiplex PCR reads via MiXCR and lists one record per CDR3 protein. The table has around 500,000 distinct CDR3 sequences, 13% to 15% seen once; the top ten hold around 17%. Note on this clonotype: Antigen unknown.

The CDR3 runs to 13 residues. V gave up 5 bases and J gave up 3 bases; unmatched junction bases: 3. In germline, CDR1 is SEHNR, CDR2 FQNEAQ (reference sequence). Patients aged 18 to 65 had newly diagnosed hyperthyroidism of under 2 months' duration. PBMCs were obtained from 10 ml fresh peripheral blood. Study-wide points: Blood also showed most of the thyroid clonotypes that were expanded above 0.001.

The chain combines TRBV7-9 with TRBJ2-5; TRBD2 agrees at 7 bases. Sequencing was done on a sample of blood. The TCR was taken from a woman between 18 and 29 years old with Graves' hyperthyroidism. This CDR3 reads CASSASGEETQYF. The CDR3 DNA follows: TGTGCCAGCAGCGCTAGCGGCGAAGAGACCCAGTACTTC.